This T cell receptor beta chain was sequenced in a study of T cell responses to AZD1222 COVID-19 vaccine. Study-level results: It should be noted that donors were predominantly white British and more often female, and clonal diversity was possibly underestimated. Close to half of spike-specific TCRs reportedly recognize unmutated variant regions.

Some clones are missing from TCRdb's copy, which holds only in-frame ones; the method was immunoSEQ multiplex PCR. The data show approximately 150,000 clones, with roughly nine tenths seen just once and approximately 5.1% held by the top ten. This CDR3 is 14 amino acids long. Germline CDR1 is MDHEN and CDR2 is SYDVKM. Trimming pared 2 bases from V and 4 bases from J, leaving 11 bases between. On this clone: The target antigen is unknown.

The sequencing here drew on peripheral blood, taken on day 0 of AZD1222 vaccination. This TCR was sampled from an adult in good health. This sequence joins TRBV28 and TRBJ1-1, with D uncertain. The CDR3 reads CASSLPGFPTEAFF. CDR3 nucleotide sequence: TGTGCCAGCAGTTTACCCGGGTTTCCCACTGAAGCTTTCTTT.